These 12 T cell receptor beta chains were all obtained from the same sample, sequenced in a study of shared clonotypes between healthy human individuals. Data came from immunoSEQ multiplex PCR; TCRdb stores just in-frame clones and leaves some out. The sample holds about 1.9 million clones; around 93% are singletons and the top ten take about 1.7%. In the naive CD8 group, cells lacked CD45RO and were positively selected for CCR7, so terminally differentiated effector memory CD45RA+ cells were left out. Material for sequencing was naive CD8+ T cells from PBMCs. The receptor source for this set is a man between 18 and 35 years old in good health. Some clones in this sample may be carry-over from other donors' samples.

The V call is TRBV4-1, the J call TRBJ1-5; no definite D call. Trimming took off 4 bases at V and 6 bases at J, with 10 bases between the two ends. Germline assignment: CDR1 MGHRA and CDR2 YSYEKL. The CDR3 length is 13 residues. The CDR3 spells CASSPTLTQPQHF. The CDR3 region has the DNA TGCGCCAGCAGCCCCACTTTGACTCAGCCCCAGCATTTT.

The V and J genes are TRBV28 and TRBJ1-5; maybe TRBD1 (5 bases). V lost 3 bases and J 6 bases, leaving 15 bases between the germline ends. The CDR3 is 15 amino acids. CDR1 and CDR2 from the germline V gene are MDHEN and SYDVKM. The CDR3, as DNA: TGTGCCAGCAGTTTTGAGGGACCGGGGGTTCAGCCCCAGCATTTT. Its translation: CASSFEGPGVQPQHF. Complete variable domain (other parts from reference TRBV28 and TRBJ1-5): DVKVTQSSRYLVKRTGEKVFLECVQDMDHENMFWYRQDPGLGLRLIYFSYDVKMKEKGDIPEGYSVSREKKERFSLILESASTNQTSMYLCASSFEGPGVQPQHFGDGTRLSIL.

V and J are TRBV7-2 and TRBJ1-2, with TRBD1 matching 7 bases. The length of the CDR3 is 15 residues. V dropped 5 bases and J dropped 6; count of bases not matched to a gene: 12. Germline CDR1 is SGHTA and CDR2 is FQGNSA. The CDR3, as DNA: TGTGCCAGCAGCCCCCCGCCAGGGGGTGGAGATGGCTACACCTTC. Amino acid sequence: CASSPPPGGGDGYTF.

As concerns this clone: This sample also contains other DNA sequences that code for the same CDR3. The chain carries TRBV7-9 and TRBJ2-7; a weak D match, TRBD1 (5 bases). CDR1 SEHNR and CDR2 FQNEAQ come from the germline V gene (reference sequence). The CDR3 covers 13 residues. V lost 1 base and J lost 5, with 9 bases in between. CDR3 region: CASSLGQGHEQYF. The DNA of the CDR3 is TGTGCCAGCAGCTTAGGGCAGGGCCACGAGCAGTACTTC.

The J gene is TRBJ2-2, the V gene TRBV23-1; D possibly matches TRBD1 or TRBD2 (5 bases each). TRBV23-1 is reported as an ORF; its role is uncertain. CDR3 size: 17 residues. V dropped 3 bases and J dropped 1 base, with 15 bases sitting between them. The DNA for the CDR3 is TGCGCCAGCAGTCAGTACCGGGACCCGGGGAACACCGGGGAGCTGTTTTTT. Protein sequence: CASSQYRDPGNTGELFF.

Note on this clone: One end of the junction is discordant with germline, which a read error may explain. This chain links TRBV15 with TRBJ2-1; D uncertain. In germline, CDR1 is LNHNV, CDR2 YYDKDF (reference sequence). The length of the CDR3 is 12 residues. CDR3 sequence (DNA): TGTGCCACCAGCAGCCTGAAGACCAGTGCGGTCTTC. Its translation: CATSSLKTSAVF.

The J gene is TRBJ2-7, the V gene TRBV5-6, with D unclear. This CDR3 comprises 14 residues. Germline V lookup: CDR1 SGHDT, CDR2 YYEEEE. V dropped 2 bases and J dropped 2 bases, with 11 bases sitting between them. For the CDR3, the DNA is TGTGCCAGCAGCTTTAACCGGTTACCCTACGAGCAGTACTTC. This translates into CASSFNRLPYEQYF.

The CDR3 DNA follows: TGTGCCAGCAGCCCCGGACGGACCCCGGAGCTGTTTTTT. It specifies CASSPGRTPELFF. This chain joins TRBV11-3 and TRBJ2-2; D call uncertain. The CDR3 has 13 residues. Trimming pared 5 bases from V and 10 bases from J, leaving 14 bases between. CDR1 SGHNT and CDR2 YENEEA come from the germline V gene.

The V call is TRBV25-1, the J call TRBJ2-1; maybe TRBD2 (6 bases). Between the trimmed V and J ends, which lost 1 base and 9 bases, there was a span of 19 bases. CDR1 is MGHDK and CDR2 is SYGVNS in the germline V gene. The CDR3 is 16 residues long. CDR3 in amino acids: CASSESTTDYKTEQFF. The CDR3 nucleotides read TGTGCCAGCAGTGAATCTACAACGGACTACAAAACTGAGCAGTTCTTC. Drawing the rest from reference TRBV25-1 and TRBJ2-1, the complete variable domain is EADIYQTPRYLVIGTGKKITLECSQTMGHDKMYWYQQDPGMELHLIHYSYGVNSTEKGDLSSESTVSRIRTEHFPLTLESARPSHTSQYLCASSESTTDYKTEQFFGPGTRLTVL.

The V call is TRBV5-8, the J call TRBJ1-4; 8 bases align to TRBD1. The ends lost 0 bases at V and 8 bases at J; junction bases unmatched: 9. Per the germline V gene, CDR1 is SGHTS and CDR2 is YDEGEE. The CDR3 is 16 residues long. CDR3 sequence reads: CASSLGPDREEEKLFF. CDR3 in DNA: TGTGCCAGCAGCTTGGGTCCGGACAGGGAAGAGGAAAAACTGTTTTTT.

The CDR3 is CASSQDHTLKTGPTDTQYF. CDR3 nucleotides: TGTGCCAGCAGCCAAGATCACACCTTGAAGACAGGGCCCACAGATACGCAGTATTTT. V is TRBV4-2 and J is TRBJ2-3; 7 positions agree with TRBD1. This CDR3 has 19 residues. V trimming: 0 bases; J trimming: 2 bases; junction bases outside the gene matches: 14. CDR1 is LGHNA, CDR2 YNFKEQ, per germline.

V is TRBV2 and J is TRBJ1-2; tentatively, D is TRBD1 (6 bases). Per germline, CDR1 SNHLY and CDR2 FYNNEI. Trimming pared 0 bases from V and 4 bases from J, leaving 15 bases between. There are 16 residues in the CDR3. The CDR3 is CASSEALSRGGYGYTF. For the CDR3, the DNA is TGTGCCAGCAGTGAAGCGCTTTCAAGGGGGGGCTATGGCTACACCTTC.